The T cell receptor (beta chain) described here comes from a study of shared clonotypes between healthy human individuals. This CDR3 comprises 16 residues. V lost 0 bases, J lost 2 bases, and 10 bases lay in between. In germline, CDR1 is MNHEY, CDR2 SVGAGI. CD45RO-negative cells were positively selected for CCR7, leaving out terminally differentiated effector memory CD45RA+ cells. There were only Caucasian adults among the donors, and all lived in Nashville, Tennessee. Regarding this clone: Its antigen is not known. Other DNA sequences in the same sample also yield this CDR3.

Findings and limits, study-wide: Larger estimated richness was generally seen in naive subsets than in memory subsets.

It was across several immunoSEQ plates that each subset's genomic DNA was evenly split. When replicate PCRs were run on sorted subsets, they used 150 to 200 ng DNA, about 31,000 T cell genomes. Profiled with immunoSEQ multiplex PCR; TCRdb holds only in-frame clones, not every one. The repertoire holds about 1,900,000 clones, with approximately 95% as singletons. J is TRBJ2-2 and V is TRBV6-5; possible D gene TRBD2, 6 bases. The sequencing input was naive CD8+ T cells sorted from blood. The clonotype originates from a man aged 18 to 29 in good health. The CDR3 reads CASSYSGGENTGELFF. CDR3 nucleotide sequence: TGTGCCAGCAGTTACTCAGGCGGGGAAAACACCGGGGAGCTGTTTTTT.